The T cell receptor beta chain described here comes from a study of Graves' ophthalmopathy and Graves' hyperthyroidism. Study-wide background: The collection of peripheral blood took place at initial diagnosis, before any treatment.

Notes on the study in general: As the model predicted ophthalmopathy progression, it achieved a sensitivity of 70.59% and a specificity of around 72%.

CAS ≥3, NOSPECS ≥4, moderate-to-severe activity and duration under 3 months marked donors with ophthalmopathy. On this clonotype: The antigen remains unidentified.

Germline assignment: CDR1 SEHNR and CDR2 FQNEAQ (reference sequence). This CDR3 comprises 15 residues. With 5 bases clipped from V and 5 bases from J, the junction kept 10 bases outside the gene matches. The study amplified TCR beta CDR3 regions using RNA transcripts. The first-round RT-PCR employed HTBI primers together with the Qiagen OneStep RT-PCR kit. A multiplex PCR was then performed as the second round. One entry per CDR3 protein, called by TCRdb with MiXCR from the multiplex PCR reads. The sample consists of about 660,000 distinct CDR3 sequences, over 40% of them appearing once. V and J are TRBV7-9 and TRBJ2-5, with 8 bases aligning to TRBD2. This sequence originates from an adult man with Graves' ophthalmopathy. Sequences were obtained from peripheral blood. The CDR3: CASSHLGGGSETQYF. The CDR3 DNA reads as TGTGCCAGCAGCCACCTCGGGGGGGGGAGTGAGACCCAGTACTTC.